This T cell receptor (beta chain) was retrieved from a study of CD8 T cells in Susac syndrome. Notes on the study in general: The study's TCR sequencing and HLA analysis covered a relatively small number of individuals, and the study acknowledged this.

CD8+ and CD4+ T cells from blood underwent TCR beta sequencing. Through negative isolation, CD4+ and CD8+ T cells were obtained, while TEMRA cells were enriched using FACS. For this clonotype: Its antigen is unidentified.

The RNA, about 0.45 to 1 ug, was put through reverse transcription using random hexamers. TCRdb reprocessed the immunoSEQ multiplex PCR reads via MiXCR and lists one record per CDR3 protein. The table includes roughly 160,000 distinct CDR3 sequences, about 93% detected once. Germline CDR1 MNHEY, CDR2 SMNVEV (reference sequence). The CDR3 is made up of 13 amino acids. Trimming removed 0 bases at V and 8 bases at J, with 5 bases between. V is TRBV27 and J is TRBJ1-6; unclear D gene. The sequence derives from a human donor in good health. Sequenced material: CD4+ T cells from PBMCs. The CDR3 loop is CASSLSTYSPLHF. The DNA for the CDR3 is TGTGCCAGCAGTTTATCAACGTATTCACCCCTCCACTTT.